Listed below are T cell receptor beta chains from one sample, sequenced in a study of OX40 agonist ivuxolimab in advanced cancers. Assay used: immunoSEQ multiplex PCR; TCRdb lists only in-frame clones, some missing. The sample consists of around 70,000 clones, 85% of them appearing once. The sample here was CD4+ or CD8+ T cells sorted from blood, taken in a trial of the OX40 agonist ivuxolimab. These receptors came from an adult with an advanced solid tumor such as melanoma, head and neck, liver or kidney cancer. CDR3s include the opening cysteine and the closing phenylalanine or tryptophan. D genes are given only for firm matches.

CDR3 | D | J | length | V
CASSPFSNQPQHF | NA | TRBJ1-5 | 13 | TRBV18
CASTTDRASNTIYF | TRBD1 | TRBJ1-3 | 14 | TRBV6-1
CASSYHNRNTEAFF | NA | TRBJ1-1 | 14 | TRBV6-5
CASRVTMNTEAFF | NA | TRBJ1-1 | 13 | TRBV2
CASSLGWGGVTEAFF | NA | TRBJ1-1 | 15 | TRBV11-2
CAWSLRKSAVNEKLFF | NA | TRBJ1-4 | 16 | TRBV30
CAISEKQGSTEAFF | TRBD1 | TRBJ1-1 | 14 | TRBV10-3
CASSLGTNYGYTF | NA | TRBJ1-2 | 13 | TRBV11-3
CASSPTTSRVSNEKLFF | NA | TRBJ1-4 | 17 | TRBV7-8
CASSFRRVWNEQFF | NA | TRBJ2-1 | 14 | TRBV28
CASSQPKGYSNTEAFF | NA | TRBJ1-1 | 16 | TRBV4-2
CASSYGGGFNEKLFF | NA | TRBJ1-4 | 15 | TRBV6-5
CASSLGPTGDYEQYF | NA | TRBJ2-7 | 15 | TRBV11-2
CAPRDLVDGYTF | NA | TRBJ1-2 | 12 | TRBV19
CASSFNEKLFF | NA | TRBJ1-4 | 11 | TRBV28
CASSLEGNGYTF | NA | TRBJ1-2 | 12 | TRBV27
CASSEGLATDTQYF | TRBD2 | TRBJ2-3 | 14 | TRBV25-1
CASSYSSGVPLHF | NA | TRBJ1-6 | 13 | TRBV6-6
CASSRDRVGEKLFF | TRBD1 | TRBJ1-4 | 14 | TRBV7-6
CASRGGFGLGNSPLHF | NA | TRBJ1-6 | 16 | TRBV6-6
CASREGDSGNQPQHF | TRBD1 | TRBJ1-5 | 15 | TRBV2
CAWSRDTLPGAKNIQYF | NA | TRBJ2-4 | 17 | TRBV30
CASSIGRAAYGYTF | NA | TRBJ1-2 | 14 | TRBV19
CASSRKSTDTQYF | NA | TRBJ2-3 | 13 | TRBV7-6
CASKGRAEKLFF | NA | TRBJ1-4 | 12 | TRBV11-3
CSVQDRAAYEQYF | TRBD1 | TRBJ2-7 | 13 | TRBV29-1
CASGPRNTEAFF | NA | TRBJ1-1 | 12 | TRBV6-5
CASRSRTSGSSDTQYF | TRBD2 | TRBJ2-3 | 16 | TRBV7-3
CASSFRLAGKETQYF | TRBD2 | TRBJ2-5 | 15 | TRBV5-4
CASSGSGANVLTF | NA | TRBJ2-6 | 13 | TRBV11-2
CASTPSGTGNEKLFF | NA | TRBJ1-4 | 15 | TRBV28
CASSTLSGGRAYEQYF | TRBD2 | TRBJ2-7 | 16 | TRBV28
CASSLNGPPDTEAFF | NA | TRBJ1-1 | 15 | TRBV7-3
CSLGTGREAFF | NA | TRBJ1-1 | 11 | TRBV29-1
CASSSSPNTEAFF | NA | TRBJ1-1 | 13 | TRBV9
CASTPGASYEQYF | NA | TRBJ2-7 | 13 | TRBV28
CASSLPQVILNTDTQYF | NA | TRBJ2-3 | 17 | TRBV7-9
CASSLEQTDTQYF | NA | TRBJ2-3 | 13 | TRBV7-2
CASSLAAHPEQYF | NA | TRBJ2-7 | 13 | TRBV7-8
CASSETTSGRNYNEQFF | TRBD2 | TRBJ2-1 | 17 | TRBV6-1
CASSIGDRSGYTF | NA | TRBJ1-2 | 13 | TRBV19
CASNQGNTGELFF | NA | TRBJ2-2 | 13 | TRBV7-8
CASSLGDRVTDTQYF | TRBD1 | TRBJ2-3 | 15 | TRBV5-1
CASSPGLAGLEQYF | TRBD2 | TRBJ2-7 | 14 | TRBV5-6
CASREEGSLTYEQYF | NA | TRBJ2-7 | 15 | TRBV6-4
CASSGTSGARHREYF | TRBD2 | TRBJ2-3 | 15 | TRBV5-6
CASSVTGSVDTQYF | NA | TRBJ2-3 | 14 | TRBV6-1
CASSPHGGSFEKLFF | NA | TRBJ1-4 | 15 | TRBV28
CASSLGPTSGSLIEQYF | TRBD2 | TRBJ2-7 | 17 | TRBV5-1
CASSLGAGGTDTQYF | TRBD2 | TRBJ2-3 | 15 | TRBV27
CASSEDNGDYEQYF | NA | TRBJ2-7 | 14 | TRBV2
CASSGRTANTGELFF | NA | TRBJ2-2 | 15 | TRBV5-1
CASSQDVTREGGETQYF | TRBD2 | TRBJ2-5 | 17 | TRBV4-1
CASSLDLAGANVLTF | NA | TRBJ2-6 | 15 | TRBV5-1
CASSSFTGVGYNEQFF | TRBD1 | TRBJ2-1 | 16 | TRBV28
CASSYRQGAGEQYF | TRBD1 | TRBJ2-7 | 14 | TRBV19
CASSFPRHLLGQETQYF | NA | TRBJ2-5 | 17 | TRBV7-9
CAQGQNSGNTIYF | NA | TRBJ1-3 | 13 | TRBV7-2
CASSLSRLAGEETQYF | TRBD2 | TRBJ2-5 | 16 | TRBV7-3
CASSAAGGKETQYF | TRBD2 | TRBJ2-5 | 14 | TRBV4-1